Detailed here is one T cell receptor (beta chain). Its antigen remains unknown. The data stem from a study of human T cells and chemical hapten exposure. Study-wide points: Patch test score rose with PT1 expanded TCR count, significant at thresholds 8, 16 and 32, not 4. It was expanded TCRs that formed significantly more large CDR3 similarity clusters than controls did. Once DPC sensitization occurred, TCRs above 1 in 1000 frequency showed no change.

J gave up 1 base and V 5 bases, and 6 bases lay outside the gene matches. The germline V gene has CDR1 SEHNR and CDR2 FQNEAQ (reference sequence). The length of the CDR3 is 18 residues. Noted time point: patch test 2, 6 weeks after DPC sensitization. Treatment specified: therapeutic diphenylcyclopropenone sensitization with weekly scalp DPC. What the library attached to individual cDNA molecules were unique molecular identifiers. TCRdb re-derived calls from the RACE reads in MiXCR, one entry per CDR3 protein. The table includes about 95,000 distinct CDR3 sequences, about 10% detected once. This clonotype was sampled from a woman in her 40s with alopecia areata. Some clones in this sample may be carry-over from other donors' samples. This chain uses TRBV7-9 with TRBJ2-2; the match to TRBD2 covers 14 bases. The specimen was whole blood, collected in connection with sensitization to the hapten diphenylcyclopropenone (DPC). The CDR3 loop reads CASSPGLAGGRNTGELFF. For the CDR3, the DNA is TGTGCCAGCAGCCCCGGACTAGCGGGGGGTCGGAACACCGGGGAGCTGTTTTTT.